The sequence of this T cell receptor beta chain was determined in a study of T cell repertoires in aging, cancer and after chemotherapy. Study context: Six age groups, ranging from 30 or younger to 70 or older, included the donors. Repeat sampling of healthy donors over several months to years showed clear clonal overlap. Study-wide results and limits: Across the chemotherapy interval, each cancer cohort showed higher median generation probability, suggesting thymic rebound. In cancer patients, declining TCR diversity with age involved lost richness and lost evenness.

Rearranged V-D-J TRB sequences were amplified with a mixed TRB-A/B primer pool. MiXCR was run by TCRdb on the multiplex PCR reads, yielding one entry per CDR3 protein. This table has fewer than 11,000 distinct CDR3 sequences, around 35% appearing once. Peripheral blood genomic DNA, not sorted cells or RNA, was the template. As for this clonotype: Its antigen is undetermined.

Sequencing was done on a sample of blood. The TCR was taken from a human donor in good health.

The CDR3 bases are TGTGCCAGCAGTAGACAGGTAGCTGAAGCTTTCTTT. Its protein is CASSRQVAEAFF. This chain connects TRBV6-6 to TRBJ1-1; the D gene is possibly TRBD1 (6 bases). CDR3 length: 12 residues. Per the germline V gene, CDR1 is MNHNY and CDR2 is SVGAGI (reference sequence). The V end was cut by 5 bases, the J end by 6 bases, with 10 bases between.